This is a list of T cell receptor beta chains from one sample in a study of cytomegalovirus exposure and HLA in healthy donors. The protocol was immunoSEQ multiplex PCR, while the TCRdb copy is restricted to in-frame clones and leaves out a portion. Among about 200,000 clones listed, 80% to 90% were seen once. Sequenced: PBMCs. The receptors derive from a man aged 25-45 years in good health and CMV-seronegative. Each CDR3 is given with its conserved first and last residue. D genes are given only for firm matches. A row's size may be missing; if present it is once, few, many or a size class.

J gene	clone size	D gene	V gene	CDR3 DNA	CDR3 protein
TRBJ1-2	.	.	TRBV2	TGTGCCAGCAGTGGCGCGGGCTATGGCTACACCTTC	CASSGAGYGYTF
TRBJ2-4	once	TRBD2	TRBV6-1	TGTGCCAGCAGTGAAGCTTCGGGAGGGATGCGGGCCAAAAACATTCAGTACTTC	CASSEASGGMRAKNIQYF
TRBJ1-5	once	.	TRBV9	TGTGCCAGCAGCGTAGGAGGATTGGGCAATCAGCCCCAGCATTTT	CASSVGGLGNQPQHF
TRBJ1-2	.	.	TRBV28	TGTGCCAGCAGTTTATACGGACTCTTGGTAGGAGGCTACACCTTC	CASSLYGLLVGGYTF
TRBJ2-1	.	TRBD1	TRBV5-6	TGTGCCAGCAGCTTGGCCAGGGGGCGGCAGTTCTTC	CASSLARGRQFF
TRBJ2-3	few	TRBD1	TRBV6-4	TGTGCCAGCAGTACCGGACAGGGGAAAGATACGCAGTATTTT	CASSTGQGKDTQYF
TRBJ2-3	.	TRBD2	TRBV10-2	TGCGCCACCAAAGGGACTAGCGAGGTCAAAGATACGCAGTATTTT	CATKGTSEVKDTQYF
TRBJ2-1	.	TRBD1	TRBV5-5	TGTGCCAGCAGCCTCCGGACAGGTCCAATGCACAATGAGCAGTTCTTC	CASSLRTGPMHNEQFF
TRBJ2-3	.	TRBD2	TRBV5-1	TGCGCCAGCAGCTTGGAGCTAGCGGGGGTCGATACGCAGTATTTT	CASSLELAGVDTQYF
TRBJ2-7	.	TRBD2	TRBV6-5	TGTGCCAGCAGTTACACTAGCGACTCCTACGAGCAGTACTTC	CASSYTSDSYEQYF